The rows below give T cell receptor beta chains drawn from one sample of a study of cytomegalovirus exposure and HLA in healthy donors. Some clones are missing from TCRdb's copy, which holds only in-frame ones; the method was immunoSEQ multiplex PCR. The top ten hold 10% to 13% of the sample, which has fewer than 200,000 clones, roughly 89% seen once. The sample consisted of PBMCs. The receptors originated from a woman under 30 in good health and CMV-seropositive. CDR3s include the opening cysteine and the closing phenylalanine or tryptophan. The order of the fields is J gene, V gene, D gene, clone size, CDR3 DNA, CDR3 protein. D genes are given only for firm matches. Expanded clones are given a class, and other clones once, few, many or no size at all.

j_gene: TRBJ1-2; v_gene: TRBV6-5; d_gene: TRBD1; abundance: .; CDR3nt: TGTGCCAGCAGTCGGGAAGACAGGGTTGGCTATGGCTACACCTTC; CDR3aa: CASSREDRVGYGYTF
j_gene: TRBJ2-7; v_gene: TRBV4-2; d_gene: TRBD2; abundance: .; CDR3nt: TGTGCCAGCAGCTATGGACTAGCGGGAGGTGAGGAGCAGTACTTC; CDR3aa: CASSYGLAGGEEQYF
j_gene: TRBJ2-7; v_gene: TRBV18; d_gene: .; abundance: .; CDR3nt: TGTGCCAGCTCACCCCCACAGAGCTCCTACGAGCAGTACTTC; CDR3aa: CASSPPQSSYEQYF
j_gene: TRBJ2-3; v_gene: TRBV4-1; d_gene: TRBD1; abundance: .; CDR3nt: TGCGCCAGCAGCCAACCGGGACAGGGAAGCACAGATACGCAGTATTTT; CDR3aa: CASSQPGQGSTDTQYF
j_gene: TRBJ1-2; v_gene: TRBV19; d_gene: .; abundance: .; CDR3nt: TGTGCCATCACAGGGACCAACTATGGCTACACCTTC; CDR3aa: CAITGTNYGYTF
j_gene: TRBJ1-1; v_gene: TRBV5-1; d_gene: .; abundance: .; CDR3nt: TGCGCCAGCAGACAGTCGAACACTGAAGCTTTCTTT; CDR3aa: CASRQSNTEAFF
j_gene: TRBJ2-5; v_gene: TRBV19; d_gene: TRBD2; abundance: .; CDR3nt: TGTGCCAGTAGTACGGGACTAGCGGGAGGAGAGACCCAGTACTTC; CDR3aa: CASSTGLAGGETQYF
j_gene: TRBJ2-7; v_gene: TRBV29-1; d_gene: TRBD2; abundance: medium-sized; CDR3nt: TGCAGCGTTGGACTAGCGGGGAGCTCCTACGAGCAGTACTTC; CDR3aa: CSVGLAGSSYEQYF
j_gene: TRBJ2-7; v_gene: TRBV6-5; d_gene: TRBD2; abundance: .; CDR3nt: TGTGCCAGCAGGCACAGCGGGAGTTACGAGCAGTACTTC; CDR3aa: CASRHSGSYEQYF
j_gene: TRBJ1-1; v_gene: TRBV6-5; d_gene: TRBD1; abundance: .; CDR3nt: TGTGCCAGCAGTGTAACCGGGACAGCTGAAGCTTTCTTT; CDR3aa: CASSVTGTAEAFF
j_gene: TRBJ1-4; v_gene: TRBV6-6; d_gene: .; abundance: .; CDR3nt: TGTGCCAGCAGCTTCTCGGGGTATAATGAAAAACTGTTTTTT; CDR3aa: CASSFSGYNEKLFF
j_gene: TRBJ2-7; v_gene: TRBV19; d_gene: .; abundance: .; CDR3nt: TGTGCCAGTACTGGGGGCCATGGGCCCTACGAGCAGTACTTC; CDR3aa: CASTGGHGPYEQYF
j_gene: TRBJ1-5; v_gene: TRBV2; d_gene: .; abundance: .; CDR3nt: TGTGCCAGCAGTGAGGAAGGGGATCAGCCCCAGCATTTT; CDR3aa: CASSEEGDQPQHF
j_gene: TRBJ2-7; v_gene: TRBV28; d_gene: .; abundance: .; CDR3nt: TGTGCCAGCAGTTTGACCCCGGGGAACTACGAGCAGTACTTC; CDR3aa: CASSLTPGNYEQYF
j_gene: TRBJ2-7; v_gene: TRBV18; d_gene: .; abundance: .; CDR3nt: TGTGCCAGCTCCGCCGGGGAGAACGAGCAGTACTTC; CDR3aa: CASSAGENEQYF
j_gene: TRBJ2-1; v_gene: TRBV2; d_gene: TRBD2; abundance: .; CDR3nt: TGTGCCAGCAGTGAACTCGAAGCGGGACTAAACAATGAGCAGTTCTTC; CDR3aa: CASSELEAGLNNEQFF
j_gene: TRBJ2-2; v_gene: TRBV7-6; d_gene: TRBD2; abundance: .; CDR3nt: TGTGCCAGCAGCTTAGTGTCGCTAGCGGGAGGGCCTGTCTCCGGGGAGCTGTTTTTT; CDR3aa: CASSLVSLAGGPVSGELFF
j_gene: TRBJ2-7; v_gene: TRBV27; d_gene: TRBD2; abundance: .; CDR3nt: TGTGCCAGCAGCCCAGGGACTAGACTCTACGAGCAGTACTTC; CDR3aa: CASSPGTRLYEQYF
j_gene: TRBJ2-1; v_gene: TRBV5-4; d_gene: TRBD2; abundance: .; CDR3nt: TGTGCCAGCAGCTTTGACGGACTAGAAAAATTCTTC; CDR3aa: CASSFDGLEKFF
j_gene: TRBJ2-7; v_gene: TRBV4-1; d_gene: TRBD2; abundance: .; CDR3nt: TGCGCCAGCAGCCCTCTAGGACTAGCGCCGCATGAGCAGTACTTC; CDR3aa: CASSPLGLAPHEQYF
j_gene: TRBJ2-1; v_gene: TRBV11-3; d_gene: .; abundance: .; CDR3nt: TGTGCCAGCAGCTCCCCTAGCGATCGGGAGCAGTTCTTC; CDR3aa: CASSSPSDREQFF
j_gene: TRBJ2-7; v_gene: TRBV28; d_gene: TRBD1; abundance: .; CDR3nt: TGTGCCAGCAGACCTTACGACAGGGGCAGCGAGCAGTACTTC; CDR3aa: CASRPYDRGSEQYF
j_gene: TRBJ2-5; v_gene: TRBV19; d_gene: TRBD2; abundance: few; CDR3nt: TGTGCCAGTAGTATAGCGGGAGGAGAGACCCAGTACTTC; CDR3aa: CASSIAGGETQYF
j_gene: TRBJ2-1; v_gene: TRBV10-1; d_gene: .; abundance: .; CDR3nt: TGCGCCAGCAGTGCTGGGGCCAGCAATGAGCAGTTCTTC; CDR3aa: CASSAGASNEQFF
j_gene: TRBJ2-1; v_gene: TRBV28; d_gene: TRBD2; abundance: .; CDR3nt: TGTGCCAGCAGTCCTAGACTAGCGGGAGCCTACAATGAGCAGTTCTTC; CDR3aa: CASSPRLAGAYNEQFF
j_gene: TRBJ2-6; v_gene: TRBV6-6; d_gene: TRBD1; abundance: .; CDR3nt: TGTGCCAGCAGTTACGAAGGGGGCGGTGGGGCCAACGTCCTGACTTTC; CDR3aa: CASSYEGGGGANVLTF
j_gene: TRBJ2-2; v_gene: TRBV6-4; d_gene: TRBD2; abundance: .; CDR3nt: TGTGCCAGCAGTGACCGAACTAGCGGGCTTTACCCGACCGGGGAGCTGTTTTTT; CDR3aa: CASSDRTSGLYPTGELFF
j_gene: TRBJ2-1; v_gene: TRBV2; d_gene: TRBD2; abundance: .; CDR3nt: TGTGCCAGCAGTGTAGGCGGGAGACTTTACAATGAGCAGTTCTTC; CDR3aa: CASSVGGRLYNEQFF
j_gene: TRBJ2-2; v_gene: TRBV7-2; d_gene: TRBD1; abundance: .; CDR3nt: TGTGCCAGCAGCTTTTGGGGACAGAAGAACACCGGGGAGCTGTTTTTT; CDR3aa: CASSFWGQKNTGELFF
j_gene: TRBJ1-1; v_gene: TRBV25-1; d_gene: .; abundance: .; CDR3nt: TGTGCCAGCAGCCTAGTCGCGGACACTGAAGCTTTCTTT; CDR3aa: CASSLVADTEAFF
j_gene: TRBJ1-5; v_gene: TRBV6-6; d_gene: .; abundance: .; CDR3nt: TGTGCCAGCACCCACGGACAGACCATCACACCCCAGCATTTT; CDR3aa: CASTHGQTITPQHF
j_gene: TRBJ2-2; v_gene: TRBV2; d_gene: TRBD2; abundance: .; CDR3nt: TGTGCCAGCCGGGCTAGCGGGGCGGTAGGCACCGGGGAGCTGTTTTTT; CDR3aa: CASRASGAVGTGELFF
j_gene: TRBJ2-1; v_gene: TRBV27; d_gene: .; abundance: .; CDR3nt: TGTGCCACCAGACAGTCGAGCTCCTACAATGAGCAGTTCTTC; CDR3aa: CATRQSSSYNEQFF
j_gene: TRBJ1-1; v_gene: TRBV19; d_gene: .; abundance: .; CDR3nt: TGTGCCAGTAGTATTTTCGACACTGAAGCTTTCTTT; CDR3aa: CASSIFDTEAFF
j_gene: TRBJ2-2; v_gene: TRBV5-1; d_gene: .; abundance: .; CDR3nt: TGCGCCAGCAGCGTGGGTACTGGGGAGCTGTTTTTT; CDR3aa: CASSVGTGELFF
j_gene: TRBJ2-4; v_gene: TRBV9; d_gene: .; abundance: once; CDR3nt: TGTGCCAGCAGCGTATCGGGTTTAGCCAAAAACATTCAGTACTTC; CDR3aa: CASSVSGLAKNIQYF
j_gene: TRBJ1-3; v_gene: TRBV30; d_gene: .; abundance: .; CDR3nt: TGTGCCTGGAGGGCAGGGCGAGGAAACACCATATATTTT; CDR3aa: CAWRAGRGNTIYF
j_gene: TRBJ2-7; v_gene: TRBV6-5; d_gene: TRBD2; abundance: .; CDR3nt: TGTGCCAGCAGTTCCGGACTAGCGGGGAGCTCCTACGAGCAGTACTTC; CDR3aa: CASSSGLAGSSYEQYF
j_gene: TRBJ1-4; v_gene: TRBV6-5; d_gene: TRBD1; abundance: .; CDR3nt: TGTGCCAGCAGCAAGGACAGGGTCGGTGAAAAACTGTTTTTT; CDR3aa: CASSKDRVGEKLFF
j_gene: TRBJ1-4; v_gene: TRBV7-2; d_gene: .; abundance: .; CDR3nt: TGTGCCAGCAGCTTCCGTAATGAAAAACTGTTTTTT; CDR3aa: CASSFRNEKLFF
j_gene: TRBJ2-1; v_gene: TRBV2; d_gene: TRBD1; abundance: once; CDR3nt: TGTGCCGCACAGTTGGGACAGTCCAATTCTGAGCAGTTCTTC; CDR3aa: CAAQLGQSNSEQFF
j_gene: TRBJ1-5; v_gene: TRBV27; d_gene: .; abundance: .; CDR3nt: TGTGCCAGCAGTTTACGGCCAGGGGTTCAGCCCCAGCATTTT; CDR3aa: CASSLRPGVQPQHF
j_gene: TRBJ2-1; v_gene: TRBV2; d_gene: .; abundance: .; CDR3nt: TGTGCCAGCAGTTCCTCCGGCCAAGGGGACAATGAGCAGTTCTTC; CDR3aa: CASSSSGQGDNEQFF
j_gene: TRBJ1-2; v_gene: TRBV5-6; d_gene: .; abundance: .; CDR3nt: TGTGCCAGCAACGAAGGAGGGACGAGCTATGGCTACACCTTC; CDR3aa: CASNEGGTSYGYTF
j_gene: TRBJ2-7; v_gene: TRBV7-9; d_gene: TRBD1; abundance: .; CDR3nt: TGTGCCAGCAGCCGAAGGGACAGTGTTCCCTACGAGCAGTACTTC; CDR3aa: CASSRRDSVPYEQYF